This T cell receptor (beta chain) derives from a study of shared clonotypes between healthy human individuals. The trim removed 5 bases at V and 7 bases at J, leaving 10 bases unmatched. The CDR3 sequence is 16 residues long. Germline CDR1 reads GTSNPN; CDR2 reads SVGIG (reference sequence). Produced via immunoSEQ multiplex PCR; TCRdb's table is partial and in-frame only. The sample carries about 990,000 clones, 78% recorded once. The sequencing input was memory CD4+ T cells from PBMCs. Subset: CD45RA-negative fraction. The sequence was collected from a man aged 18 to 29 in good health. Some clones in this sample may be carry-over from other donors' samples. The chain uses TRBV30 and TRBJ2-5, with 16 bases aligning to TRBD2. The CDR3 bases are TGTGCCTGGGACCCGGGACTAGCGGGAGGGCCCAGGACCCAGTACTTC. Residues: CAWDPGLAGGPRTQYF.